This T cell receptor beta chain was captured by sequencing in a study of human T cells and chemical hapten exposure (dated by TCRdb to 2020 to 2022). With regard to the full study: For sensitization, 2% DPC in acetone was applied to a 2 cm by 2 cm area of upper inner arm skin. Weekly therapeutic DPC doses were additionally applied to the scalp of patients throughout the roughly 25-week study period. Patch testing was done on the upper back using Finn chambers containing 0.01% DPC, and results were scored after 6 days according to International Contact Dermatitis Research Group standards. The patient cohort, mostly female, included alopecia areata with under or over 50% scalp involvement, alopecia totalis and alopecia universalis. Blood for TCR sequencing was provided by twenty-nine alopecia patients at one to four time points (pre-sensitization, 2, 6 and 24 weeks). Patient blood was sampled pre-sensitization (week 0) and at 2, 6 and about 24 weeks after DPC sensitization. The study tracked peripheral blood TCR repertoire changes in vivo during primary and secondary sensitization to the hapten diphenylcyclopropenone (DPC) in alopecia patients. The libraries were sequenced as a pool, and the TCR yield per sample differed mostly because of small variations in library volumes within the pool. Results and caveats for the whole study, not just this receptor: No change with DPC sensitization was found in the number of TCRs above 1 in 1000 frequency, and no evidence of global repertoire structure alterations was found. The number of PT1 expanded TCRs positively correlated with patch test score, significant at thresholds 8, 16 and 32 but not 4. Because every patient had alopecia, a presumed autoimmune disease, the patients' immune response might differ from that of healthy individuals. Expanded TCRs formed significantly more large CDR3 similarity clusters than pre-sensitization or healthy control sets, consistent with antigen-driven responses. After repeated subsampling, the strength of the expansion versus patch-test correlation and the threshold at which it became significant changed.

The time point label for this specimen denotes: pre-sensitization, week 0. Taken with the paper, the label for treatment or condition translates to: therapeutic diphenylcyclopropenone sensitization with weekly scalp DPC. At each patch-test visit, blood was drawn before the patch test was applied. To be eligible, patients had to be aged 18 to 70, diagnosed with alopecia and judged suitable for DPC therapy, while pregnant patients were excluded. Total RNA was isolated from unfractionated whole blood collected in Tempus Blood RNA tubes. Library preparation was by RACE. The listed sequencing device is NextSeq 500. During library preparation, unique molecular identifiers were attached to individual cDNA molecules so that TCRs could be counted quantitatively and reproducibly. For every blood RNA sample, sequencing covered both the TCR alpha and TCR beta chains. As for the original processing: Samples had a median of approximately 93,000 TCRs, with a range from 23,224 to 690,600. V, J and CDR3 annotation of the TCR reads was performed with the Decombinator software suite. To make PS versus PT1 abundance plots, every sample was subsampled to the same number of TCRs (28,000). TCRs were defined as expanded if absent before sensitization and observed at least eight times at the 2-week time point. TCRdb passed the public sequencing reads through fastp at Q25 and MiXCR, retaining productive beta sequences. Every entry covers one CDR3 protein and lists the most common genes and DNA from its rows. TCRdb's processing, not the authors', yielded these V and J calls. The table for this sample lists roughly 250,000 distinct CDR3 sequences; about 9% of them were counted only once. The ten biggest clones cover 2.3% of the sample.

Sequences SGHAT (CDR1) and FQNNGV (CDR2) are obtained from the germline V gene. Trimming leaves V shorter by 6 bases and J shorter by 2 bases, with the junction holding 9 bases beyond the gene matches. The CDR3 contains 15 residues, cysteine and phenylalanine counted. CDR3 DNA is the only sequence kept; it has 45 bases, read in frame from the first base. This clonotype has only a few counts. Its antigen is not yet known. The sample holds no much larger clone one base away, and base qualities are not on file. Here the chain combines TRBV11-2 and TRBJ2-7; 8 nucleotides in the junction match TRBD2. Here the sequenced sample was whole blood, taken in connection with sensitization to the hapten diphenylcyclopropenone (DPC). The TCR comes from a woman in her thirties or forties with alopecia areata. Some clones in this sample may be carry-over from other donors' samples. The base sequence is TGTGCCAGCAGTCTCGGACTAGCTGGCACCTACGAGCAGTACTTC. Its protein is CASSLGLAGTYEQYF.